The sequence of this T cell receptor (beta chain) was determined in a study of OX40 agonist ivuxolimab in advanced cancers. Study information: With a range of 23 to 79, age averaged roughly 61 years, and 75% to 90% were male. Overall study findings and caveats: Both blood CD4+ and CD8+ T cells showed clonal growth by week 6 at 0.1 to 3.0 mg/kg.

Losses at the gene ends were 3 bases for V and 1 base for J; bases not matched to a gene: 5. The CDR3 is 16 residues long. Germline loops: CDR1 ENHRY, CDR2 SYGVKD. This clone was seen once. The antigen is undetermined. Libraries were prepared by immunoSEQ multiplex PCR; TCRdb keeps only in-frame clonotypes and omits some of them. The data hold about 46,000 clones, with about 88% observed a single time. This clonotype originated in an adult with an advanced solid tumor such as melanoma, head and neck, liver or kidney cancer. Material: CD4+ or CD8+ T cells sorted from blood, obtained in a trial of the OX40 agonist ivuxolimab. The chain employs TRBV10-3 and TRBJ2-2, with 7 bases fitting TRBD2. CDR3 sequence: CAISDHASGNTGELFF. In DNA form, the CDR3 reads TGTGCCATCAGTGATCATGCTAGCGGGAACACCGGGGAGCTGTTTTTT.